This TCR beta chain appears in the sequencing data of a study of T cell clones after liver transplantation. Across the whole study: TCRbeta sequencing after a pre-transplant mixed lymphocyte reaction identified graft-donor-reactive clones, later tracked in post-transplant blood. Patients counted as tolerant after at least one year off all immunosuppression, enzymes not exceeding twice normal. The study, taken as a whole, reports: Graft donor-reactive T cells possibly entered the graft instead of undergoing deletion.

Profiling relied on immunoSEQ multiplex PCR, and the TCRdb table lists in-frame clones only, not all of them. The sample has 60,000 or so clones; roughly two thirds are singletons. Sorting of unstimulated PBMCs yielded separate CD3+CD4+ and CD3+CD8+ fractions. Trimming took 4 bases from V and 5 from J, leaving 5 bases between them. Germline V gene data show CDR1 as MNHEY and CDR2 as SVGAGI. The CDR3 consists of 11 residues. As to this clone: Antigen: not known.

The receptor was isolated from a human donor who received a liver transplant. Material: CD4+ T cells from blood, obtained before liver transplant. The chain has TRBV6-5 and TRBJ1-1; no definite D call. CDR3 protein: CASSSVTEAFF. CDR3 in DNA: TGTGCCAGCAGTTCGGTTACTGAAGCTTTCTTT.